Below, 16 T cell receptor beta chains from the same sample are listed, as sequenced in a study of blood T cell repertoires in COVID-19. The repertoire was sequenced with immunoSEQ multiplex PCR; TCRdb's copy has only in-frame clones and lacks some. The data contain 45,000 to 65,000 clones, more than 70% of them seen just once; the ten biggest clones take up less than 4.5%. Material: peripheral blood. These receptors all come from an older man with active COVID-19.

The rearrangement links TRBV7-2 to TRBJ2-3; D is unclear. CDR1 and CDR2 (germline): SGHTA, FQGNSA. CDR3 length equals 12 residues. Trimming removed 5 bases from V and 0 bases from J, with 3 bases in between. CDR3 in DNA: TGTGCCAGCAGCCTTAGCACAGATACGCAGTATTTT. Protein product: CASSLSTDTQYF.

The sample holds a few counts of this clone. The chain joins TRBV18 to TRBJ2-5; 8 nucleotides align to TRBD2. V lost 3 bases and J lost 2; bases outside the gene matches: 5. Germline V gene data show CDR1 as KGHSH and CDR2 as LQKENI. The CDR3 loop spans 15 amino acids. CDR3 in amino acids: CASSPLSGGQETQYF. CDR3 coding DNA: TGTGCCAGCTCACCTCTCAGCGGGGGACAAGAGACCCAGTACTTC.

The chain links TRBV7-8 to TRBJ1-1, with TRBD1 as a possible D gene (5 bases). The CDR3 spans 15 residues. The germline V and J ends were trimmed by 1 base and 6 bases, with 15 bases remaining between them. Germline CDR1 is SGHVS and CDR2 is FQNEAQ. The CDR3, as DNA: TGTGCCAGCAGCTTAGAGGAACCGGGGGTGTCTGAAGCTTTCTTT. Translating it yields CASSLEEPGVSEAFF.

The chain carries TRBV27 and TRBJ2-1; 11 positions agree with TRBD2. The CDR3 has 20 residues. The ends lost 4 bases at V and 3 bases at J; junction bases unmatched: 17. CDR1 is MNHEY and CDR2 is SMNVEV in the germline V gene (reference sequence). The CDR3 DNA reads TGTGCCAGCAGTTCTCAGGTCCGCCGCCCTACTAGCGGGAGCTACAATGAGCAGTTCTTC. Translation gives CASSSQVRRPTSGSYNEQFF.

This chain joins TRBV28 and TRBJ2-7; 7 bases are a match to TRBD1. The CDR3 is made up of 15 amino acids. The V gene's germline CDR1 is MDHEN and CDR2 SYDVKM. J lost 3 bases, V lost 5 bases, and 10 bases had no gene match. This CDR3 reads CASSRGGTVFYEQYF. For the CDR3, the DNA is TGTGCCAGCAGTCGCGGTGGGACAGTCTTCTACGAGCAGTACTTC. Complete variable domain (other parts from reference TRBV28 and TRBJ2-7): DVKVTQSSRYLVKRTGEKVFLECVQDMDHENMFWYRQDPGLGLRLIYFSYDVKMKEKGDIPEGYSVSREKKERFSLILESASTNQTSMYLCASSRGGTVFYEQYFGPGTRLTVT.

The chain recombines TRBV27 with TRBJ2-7; tentatively, D is TRBD1 (6 bases). CDR1 is MNHEY and CDR2 is SMNVEV in the germline V gene (reference sequence). There are 15 residues in the CDR3. Trimming removed 6 bases from V and 0 bases from J, with 15 bases in between. CDR3 nucleotides: TGTGCCAGCAGCAAACAGGGAAGTGGCTCCTACGAGCAGTACTTC. Protein: CASSKQGSGSYEQYF.

The table lists this clone with a few counts. The chain links TRBV7-8 to TRBJ2-1; 8 bases are shared with TRBD2. V lost 5 bases, J lost 0 bases, and 18 bases stayed unmatched. The germline CDR1 and CDR2 sequences are SGHVS and FQNEAQ. The CDR3 sequence is 20 residues long. The CDR3 coding sequence is TGTGCCAGCAGCCCCTCCCCTTGGGGGGCTCTAGCGGGCTCCTACAATGAGCAGTTCTTC. As protein: CASSPSPWGALAGSYNEQFF.

The chain links TRBV19 to TRBJ1-6; maybe TRBD1 (6 bases). V lost 5 bases and J lost 0, with 14 bases in between. This CDR3 has 17 residues. Germline assignment: CDR1 LNHDA and CDR2 SQIVND (reference sequence). The chain's CDR3 is CASSPGQKSSYNSPLHF. CDR3 DNA sequence: TGTGCCAGTAGTCCTGGACAGAAGAGCTCCTATAATTCACCCCTCCACTTT.

The V call is TRBV20-1, the J call TRBJ1-5; D call uncertain. CDR3 length equals 13 residues. V was shortened by 3 bases and J by 1 base, with 7 bases between the two germline ends. Looked up from germline, CDR1 is DFQATT and CDR2 is SNEGSKA (reference sequence). The CDR3 DNA sequence: TGCAGTGCTAGTCCGGGGAGCAATCAGCCCCAGCATTTT. Protein: CSASPGSNQPQHF.

The V and J genes are TRBV7-9 and TRBJ2-1, with 11 bases matching TRBD2. CDR3 size: 15 residues. CDR1 SEHNR and CDR2 FQNEAQ come from the germline V gene (reference sequence). The J segment lost 4 bases and the V segment lost 4 bases, leaving 3 bases of the junction unmatched. Here the CDR3 reads CASSSGLAVYNEQFF. Written as DNA, the CDR3 is TGTGCCAGCAGCTCGGGACTAGCGGTTTACAATGAGCAGTTCTTC.

V and J are TRBV28 and TRBJ2-7; no clear D gene. The germline CDR1 and CDR2 sequences are MDHEN and SYDVKM. This CDR3 has 16 residues. Trimming took off 3 bases at V and 3 bases at J, with 18 bases between the two ends. This CDR3 is CASSFSIAFSIYEQYF. The CDR3 region has the DNA TGTGCCAGCAGTTTCTCAATAGCCTTCTCTATCTACGAGCAGTACTTC.

This clone appeared a few times. The chain is built from TRBV28 and TRBJ2-2; D is ambiguous. The CDR3 loop spans 14 amino acids. Germline values: CDR1 MDHEN, CDR2 SYDVKM. V dropped 6 bases and J dropped 1 base, with 9 bases sitting between them. This chain's CDR3 is CASSPAQNTGELFF. The DNA for the CDR3 is TGTGCCAGCAGCCCTGCGCAGAACACCGGGGAGCTGTTTTTT.

The rearrangement links TRBV3-1 (or the pseudogene TRBV3-2) to TRBJ2-1, with TRBD2 matching over 10 bases. The CDR3 has 18 amino acids. Germline CDR1 reads LGHDT; CDR2 reads YNNKEL (reference sequence). J gave up 2 bases and V 4 bases, and 11 bases lay outside the gene matches. CDR3 DNA: TGTGCCAGCAGCCCCCGCCTAGCGGGAGTAGACCCCTACAATGAGCAGTTCTTC. Its translation is CASSPRLAGVDPYNEQFF.

The chain has TRBV7-6 and TRBJ2-5, with 7 bases identical to TRBD1. J lost 0 bases, V lost 3 bases, and 4 bases had no gene match. From germline, CDR1 is SGHVS and CDR2 FNYEAQ. The CDR3 runs to 15 residues. The CDR3 reads CASSLTGNYQETQYF. For the CDR3, the DNA is TGTGCCAGCAGCTTGACAGGGAACTACCAAGAGACCCAGTACTTC.

The V call is TRBV28, the J call TRBJ2-1; TRBD2 aligns across 13 bases. This CDR3 contains 16 residues. Germline assignment: CDR1 MDHEN and CDR2 SYDVKM. V was pared by 6 bases and J by 2 bases, with 4 bases of the junction left unmatched. CDR3 protein: CASRFTSGRAYNEQFF. CDR3 sequence (DNA): TGTGCCAGCAGATTCACTAGCGGGAGGGCCTACAATGAGCAGTTCTTC.

The rearrangement joins TRBV6-2 or TRBV6-3 to TRBJ2-3; TRBD2 matches at 12 bases. Germline V lookup: CDR1 MNHEY, CDR2 SVGEGT. V dropped 0 bases and J dropped 0; count of bases not matched to a gene: 1. The CDR3 has 17 residues. CDR3 amino acids: CASSYSGLAGSTDTQYF. The CDR3 bases are TGTGCCAGCAGTTACTCAGGACTAGCGGGGAGCACAGATACGCAGTATTTT.